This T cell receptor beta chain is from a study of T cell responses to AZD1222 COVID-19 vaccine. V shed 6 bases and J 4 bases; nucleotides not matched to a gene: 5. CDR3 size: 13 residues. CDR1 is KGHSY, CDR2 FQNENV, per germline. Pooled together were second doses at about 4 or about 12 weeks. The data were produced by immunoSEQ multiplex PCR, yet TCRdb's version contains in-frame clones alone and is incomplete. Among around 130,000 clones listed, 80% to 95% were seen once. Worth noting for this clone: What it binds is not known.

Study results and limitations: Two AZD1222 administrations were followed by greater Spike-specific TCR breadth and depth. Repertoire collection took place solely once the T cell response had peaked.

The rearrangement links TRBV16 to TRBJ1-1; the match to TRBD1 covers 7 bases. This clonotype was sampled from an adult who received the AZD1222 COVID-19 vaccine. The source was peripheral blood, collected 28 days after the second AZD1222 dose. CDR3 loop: CASSAGQSTEAFF. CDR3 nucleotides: TGTGCCAGCAGTGCGGGACAGAGCACTGAAGCTTTCTTT.